The 6 T cell receptor beta chains reported below all come from one sample, sequenced in a study of OX40 agonist ivuxolimab in advanced cancers. Here immunoSEQ multiplex PCR was the method, and the copy in TCRdb shows in-frame clones only, minus some. This sample has some 11,000 clones, with over 70% found just once. The source material was CD4+ or CD8+ T cells sorted from blood, sampled in a trial of the OX40 agonist ivuxolimab. These receptors all stem from an adult with an advanced solid tumor such as melanoma, head and neck, liver or kidney cancer.

Turning to this clone: The sample carries other DNA sequences with the same CDR3. This chain uses TRBV23-1 with TRBJ2-7; perhaps TRBD2 as D (6 bases). TRBV23-1 has ORF status, its function being uncertain. Deletions cut 4 bases from V and 3 bases from J, with 16 bases between. The CDR3 is 15 amino acids. In DNA form, the CDR3 reads TGCGCCAGCAGTCCCCGGTCGGGAGAACGCTACGAGCAGTACTTC. The encoded protein is CASSPRSGERYEQYF.

The chain uses TRBV5-1 and TRBJ2-7; D possibly corresponds to TRBD1 (6 bases). The CDR3 covers 16 residues. V was clipped by 0 bases and J by 1 base, with 14 bases between them. CDR1 and CDR2 from the germline V gene are SGHRS and YFSETQ. CDR3 sequence reads: CASSLGVNDRSYEQYF. The DNA of the CDR3 is TGCGCCAGCAGCTTGGGCGTAAATGACAGGTCCTACGAGCAGTACTTC.

The J gene is TRBJ1-1, the V gene TRBV11-2, with D unclear. With 5 bases removed from V and 5 bases from J, the gap between germline ends came to 15 bases. The CDR3 runs 14 residues. Germline CDR1 reads SGHAT; CDR2 reads FQNNGV. The CDR3, as DNA: TGTGCCAGCAGCGATAGGGAGGAGAGGACTGAAGCTTTCTTT. Translated, it gives CASSDREERTEAFF.

The chain joins TRBV30 to TRBJ2-1; D unresolved. Per germline, CDR1 GTSNPN and CDR2 SVGIG (reference sequence). The CDR3 sequence is 12 residues long. The germline V and J ends were trimmed by 0 bases and 6 bases, with 6 bases remaining between them. The CDR3 nucleotides read TGTGCCTGGAGTGTAGGACCCAATGAGCAGTTCTTC. Amino acids: CAWSVGPNEQFF.

This chain uses TRBV6-1 with TRBJ1-3; D is ambiguous. The length of the CDR3 is 14 residues. Germline CDR1 is MNHNS and CDR2 is SASEGT. With 6 bases removed from V and 0 bases from J, the gap between germline ends came to 9 bases. This CDR3 is CASSEDYSGNTIYF. CDR3 bases: TGTGCCAGCAGCGAGGACTACTCTGGAAACACCATATATTTT.

This clone was counted between two and nine times. The chain employs TRBV9 and TRBJ1-1, with D perhaps TRBD1 (5 bases). V lost 3 bases and J lost 3, with 12 bases in between. There are 14 residues in the CDR3. Germline loops: CDR1 SGDLS, CDR2 YYNGEE. For the CDR3, the DNA is TGTGCCAGCAGCGCCGGGACCGAGGACACTGAAGCTTTCTTT. Its protein is CASSAGTEDTEAFF.